The 16 T cell receptor beta chains listed next were all sequenced from one sample in a study of identical twins. TCRdb reprocessed the 5' RACE reads via MiXCR and lists one record per CDR3 protein. Of approximately 670,000 distinct CDR3 sequences listed, over 5% are singletons. Material for sequencing was naive T cells sorted from blood. The receptors derive from a young man in good health.

About this clonotype itself: One end of the junction fails to match germline, which may point to a read error. This chain links TRBV14 with TRBJ2-5; no reliable D call. The CDR3 extends over 13 amino acids. From germline, CDR1 is SGHDN and CDR2 FVKESK. This CDR3 reads CASSKDSKETQYF. The CDR3 DNA reads as TGTGCCAGCAGCAAAGACTCAAAAGAGACCCAGTACTTC.

This chain joins TRBV2 and TRBJ1-1; 9 nucleotides align to TRBD1. The CDR3 runs 12 residues. Germline V lookup: CDR1 SNHLY, CDR2 FYNNEI. With V trimmed by 10 bases and J by 5 bases, 5 bases remained unmatched. The CDR3 region has the DNA TGTGCCACACAGGGGGCGCTTACTGAAGCTTTCTTT. It specifies CATQGALTEAFF.

The chain couples TRBV2 to TRBJ2-7, with D tentatively TRBD1 or TRBD2 (5 bases each). Germline loops: CDR1 SNHLY, CDR2 FYNNEI. Trimming took 2 bases from V and 12 from J, leaving 14 bases between them. The CDR3 length is 12 residues. The CDR3 here is CASSELGDGMYV. As DNA, the CDR3 is TGTGCCAGCAGTGAACTAGGGGACGGGATGTACGTC.

The V call is TRBV5-1, the J call TRBJ2-6, with TRBD1 matching over 9 bases. The CDR3 is made up of 18 amino acids. After removal of 4 bases from V and 0 bases from J, the junction contained 8 bases not matched to a gene. The germline V gene encodes CDR1 SGHRS and CDR2 YFSETQ. The CDR3 DNA follows: TGCGCCAGCAGCAGTCCGGGACAGGGCATCTCTGGGGCCAACGTCCTGACTTTC. Translation gives CASSSPGQGISGANVLTF.

In this sample, this clonotype turned up many times. V is TRBV6-2 or TRBV6-3 and J is TRBJ2-2; D remains ambiguous. CDR1 MNHEY and CDR2 SVGEGT come from the germline V gene. This CDR3 has 16 amino acids. Deletions cut 4 bases from V and 0 bases from J, with 12 bases between. Here the CDR3 reads CASSLGVIANTGELFF. In DNA, the CDR3 is TGTGCCAGCAGTTTAGGAGTTATCGCGAACACCGGGGAGCTGTTTTTT.

This clonotype was recorded a few times. The V and J genes are TRBV12-3 or TRBV12-4 and TRBJ2-7; no definite D call. The CDR3 covers 15 residues. The V and J ends lost 0 bases and 4 bases respectively, with 13 bases between them. The CDR3: CASSLAVGLGYEQYF. DNA for the CDR3: TGTGCCAGCAGTTTAGCGGTAGGATTGGGTTACGAGCAGTACTTC.

This clonotype was seen repeatedly, ten times or more. The chain employs TRBV29-1 and TRBJ1-2, with 7 nucleotides matching TRBD1. The CDR3 has 12 amino acids. The J segment lost 4 bases and the V segment lost 4 bases, leaving 3 bases of the junction unmatched. The germline gives CDR1 SQVTM, CDR2 ANQGSEA. In DNA, the CDR3 is TGCAGCGTTGGATGGGACAGCTATGGCTACACCTTC. Its protein is CSVGWDSYGYTF.

This clonotype showed up many times. The chain combines TRBV9 with TRBJ2-3, with D unresolved. Germline V gives CDR1 SGDLS, CDR2 YYNGEE. The CDR3 is 14 residues long. With 0 bases removed from V and 2 bases from J, the gap between germline ends came to 7 bases. CDR3 sequence reads: CASSVGTLTDTQYF. The CDR3 DNA follows: TGTGCCAGCAGCGTAGGTACCCTCACAGATACGCAGTATTTT.

This clonotype was seen many times. The rearrangement links TRBV5-1 to TRBJ2-7; tentative D call: TRBD1 (6 bases). The CDR3 sequence is 14 residues long. The germline V gene encodes CDR1 SGHRS and CDR2 YFSETQ. Trimming shortened V by 2 bases and J by 2 bases, and 11 bases separated the two germline ends. CDR3 region: CASSFFTGPYEQYF. As DNA, the CDR3 is TGCGCCAGCAGCTTCTTCACAGGGCCCTACGAGCAGTACTTC.

V gene TRBV20-1 combines with J gene TRBJ2-7, with TRBD2 matching 10 bases. Germline-derived CDR1 and CDR2 are DFQATT and SNEGSKA (reference sequence). V shed 3 bases, J shed 2 bases, and the junction held 4 bases outside the gene matches. CDR3 size: 14 residues. CDR3: CSARPSGSTYEQYV. For the CDR3, the DNA is TGCAGTGCTAGGCCTAGCGGGAGTACCTACGAGCAGTACGTC.

The rearrangement links TRBV2 to TRBJ2-1, with 16 bases lining up with TRBD2. Per the germline V gene, CDR1 is SNHLY and CDR2 is FYNNEI. Unmatched junction bases numbered 12, after V lost 5 bases and J lost 8 bases. The CDR3 length is 18 residues. The CDR3 DNA reads TGTGCCAGCAGTCAAACCGGGACTAGCGGGAGGGCGGGGTATGAGCAGTTCTTC. As protein: CASSQTGTSGRAGYEQFF.

The chain links TRBV18 to TRBJ2-3; D tentatively fits TRBD1 or TRBD2 (5 bases each). Trimming left V 3 bases short and J 1 base short, with 14 bases between. The germline V gene has CDR1 KGHSH and CDR2 LQKENI. This CDR3 has 16 residues. CDR3 sequence reads: CASSPSIGGGTDTQYF. DNA of the CDR3: TGTGCCAGCTCACCGTCCATTGGGGGAGGCACAGATACGCAGTATTTT.

A few counts support this clonotype. The chain employs TRBV7-8 and TRBJ1-1; D might be TRBD1 (5 bases). The CDR3 covers 15 residues. V was clipped by 3 bases and J by 6 bases, with 17 bases between them. Germline V gives CDR1 SGHVS, CDR2 FQNEAQ. The CDR3, as DNA: TGTGCCAGCAGCTTCAAGACAGCCCTGGATGCTGAAGCTTTCTTT. Translated, it gives CASSFKTALDAEAFF.

This clonotype was seen a few times. DNA for the CDR3: TGTGCCACCAGTGATTTTGGCAGGGGGCTAGGAGAGACCCAGTACTTC. It specifies CATSDFGRGLGETQYF. The V and J genes are TRBV24-1 and TRBJ2-5, with TRBD1 identical over 8 bases. The germline V gene encodes CDR1 KGHDR and CDR2 SFDVKD. This CDR3 comprises 16 residues. Losses at the gene ends were 1 base for V and 4 bases for J; bases not matched to a gene: 7.

This clonotype has a count of ten or more. The chain recombines TRBV12-3 or TRBV12-4 with TRBJ2-1, with TRBD2 as a possible D gene (6 bases). The CDR3 has 12 residues. Trimming cost V 6 bases and J 8 bases, with 11 bases left between them. CDR3 DNA sequence: TGTGCCAGCAGCTTCGGGGGTGATGAGCAGTTCTTC. Residues: CASSFGGDEQFF.

The V and J genes are TRBV25-1 and TRBJ2-6; 9 bases map to TRBD1. V lost 9 bases to trimming and J lost 0 bases; unmatched junction nucleotides: 6. The germline CDR1 and CDR2 sequences are MGHDK and SYGVNS. The CDR3 runs 16 residues. CDR3 residues: CASPDRGLSGANVLTF. CDR3 DNA: TGTGCCAGTCCGGACAGGGGCCTCTCTGGGGCCAACGTCCTGACTTTC.